These 23 T cell receptor beta chains came from one sample sequenced in a study of cytomegalovirus exposure and HLA in healthy donors. The method was immunoSEQ multiplex PCR; TCRdb's version includes in-frame clones alone and lacks a portion of them. The sample consists of approximately 260,000 clones, about 86% of them appearing once. The sample taken for sequencing was PBMCs. The receptors shown here come from a woman between 18 and 29 years old in good health and CMV-seronegative.

The V gene is TRBV10-3, the J gene TRBJ2-7; TRBD1 matches at 9 bases. This CDR3 contains 16 residues. J gave up 1 base and V 6 bases, and 10 bases lay outside the gene matches. Germline lookup yields CDR1 ENHRY and CDR2 SYGVKD. The CDR3 sequence is CAISRTGDGGSYEQYF. As DNA, the CDR3 is TGTGCCATCAGCCGGACAGGGGACGGAGGGTCCTACGAGCAGTACTTC.

The chain employs TRBV30 and TRBJ1-3, with D possibly being TRBD1 (6 bases). Germline-derived CDR1 and CDR2 are GTSNPN and SVGIG (reference sequence). CDR3 length: 16 residues. The V end lost 1 base, the J end lost 11 bases, and 24 bases lay between the germline ends. The CDR3 bases are TGTGCCTGGAGTGGATTTGGGCAGGGGAGTGCAGGCCCCATATATTTT. The encoded protein is CAWSGFGQGSAGPIYF.

The CDR3 loop reads CASKSRALAGGRVTDTQYF. CDR3 nucleotide sequence: TGCGCCAGCAAGTCCAGGGCCCTAGCGGGAGGTCGGGTTACAGATACGCAGTATTTT. The J gene is TRBJ2-3, the V gene TRBV5-1; 11 nucleotides align to TRBD2. This CDR3 has 19 residues. The V gene end was trimmed by 6 bases and the J gene end by 3 bases; junction bases not matched to a gene: 18. Looked up from germline, CDR1 is SGHRS and CDR2 is YFSETQ. The full variable domain, its missing parts supplied by reference TRBV5-1 and TRBJ2-3, is KAGVTQTPRYLIKTRGQQVTLSCSPISGHRSVSWYQQTPGQGLQFLFEYFSETQRNKGNFPGRFSGRQFSNSRSEMNVSTLELGDSALYLCASKSRALAGGRVTDTQYFGPGTRLTVL.

The chain joins TRBV5-6 to TRBJ2-6; the D gene is possibly TRBD1 (7 bases). CDR1 SGHDT and CDR2 YYEEEE come from the germline V gene. The CDR3 sequence is 19 residues long. V was trimmed by 2 bases and J by 0 bases, leaving 18 bases between them. The CDR3 spells CASSFYSGGLLSGANVLTF. The CDR3 coding sequence is TGTGCCAGCAGCTTTTATTCAGGGGGACTCCTCTCTGGGGCCAACGTCCTGACTTTC.

This clone was detected a few times. The V gene is TRBV27, the J gene TRBJ1-5; D gene unclear. CDR3 length equals 13 residues. V shed 10 bases and J shed 0 bases, with 10 bases lying between them. The germline V gene encodes CDR1 MNHEY and CDR2 SMNVEV (reference sequence). This chain's CDR3 is CATSGYSNQPQHF. CDR3 sequence (DNA): TGTGCCACGTCGGGGTATAGCAATCAGCCCCAGCATTTT.

The chain joins TRBV30 to TRBJ1-3; 8 bases align to TRBD1. This CDR3 has 15 residues. Germline V gene sequence: CDR1 GTSNPN, CDR2 SVGIG (reference sequence). The trim removed 3 bases at V and 2 bases at J, leaving 6 bases unmatched. This CDR3 reads CAWRFTGGTGNTIYF. The CDR3 nucleotides read TGTGCCTGGAGGTTTACAGGGGGAACTGGAAACACCATATATTTT.

V is TRBV2 and J is TRBJ2-1; D remains unclear. Trimming cost V 8 bases and J 0 bases, with 11 bases left between them. The CDR3 is 14 amino acids. Germline V gene sequence: CDR1 SNHLY, CDR2 FYNNEI. In DNA form, the CDR3 reads TGTGCCAGCGGTGCACAAAGCTCCTACAATGAGCAGTTCTTC. Translating gives CASGAQSSYNEQFF.

The rearrangement uses TRBV6-1 and TRBJ1-5, with 8 positions matching TRBD1. The CDR3 length is 15 residues. V lost 2 bases and J lost 7; bases outside the gene matches: 7. Germline-derived CDR1 and CDR2 are MNHNS and SASEGT. CDR3: CASSEQGARSQPQHF. The CDR3 DNA follows: TGTGCCAGCAGTGAACAGGGGGCGCGTAGCCAGCCCCAGCATTTT.

CDR3 coding DNA: TGCGCCAGCAGCCATGACAGGGACTACGAGCAGTACTTC. This gives the protein CASSHDRDYEQYF. V and J are TRBV4-1 and TRBJ2-7; TRBD1 agrees at 7 bases. CDR3 size: 13 residues. V shed 3 bases and J 3 bases; nucleotides not matched to a gene: 2. The germline V gene has CDR1 MGHRA and CDR2 YSYEKL.

The rearrangement uses TRBV6-5 and TRBJ1-1; a possible D gene is TRBD1 (5 bases). Germline CDR1 MNHEY, CDR2 SVGAGI. Trimming removed 0 bases from V and 2 bases from J, with 10 bases in between. CDR3 length: 15 amino acids. The CDR3 sequence: CASSYSRTPNTEAFF. In DNA, the CDR3 is TGTGCCAGCAGTTACTCGAGGACACCAAACACTGAAGCTTTCTTT.

This chain joins TRBV5-1 and TRBJ1-4; no clear D gene. Germline assignment: CDR1 SGHRS and CDR2 YFSETQ. V lost 0 bases to trimming and J lost 6 bases, with 6 bases between them. The CDR3 runs to 13 residues. The CDR3 is CASSLGQDEKLFF. The CDR3 DNA follows: TGCGCCAGCAGCTTGGGGCAGGATGAAAAACTGTTTTTT.

A single count supports this clone. The CDR3 loop reads CAWRKGAGGYTF. The DNA for the CDR3 is TGTGCCTGGAGGAAGGGGGCGGGAGGCTACACCTTC. The rearrangement links TRBV30 to TRBJ1-2, with TRBD1 identical over 7 bases. The germline gives CDR1 GTSNPN, CDR2 SVGIG (reference sequence). This CDR3 has 12 amino acids. V lost 3 bases and J lost 8; bases outside the gene matches: 6.

V is TRBV18 and J is TRBJ1-3; D is possibly TRBD1 (6 bases). Looked up from germline, CDR1 is KGHSH and CDR2 is LQKENI. The CDR3 is made up of 16 amino acids. V lost 2 bases and J 0 bases, leaving 11 bases between the germline ends. The CDR3 nucleotides are TGTGCCAGCTCACCAACCCAGGGACACTCTGGAAACACCATATATTTT. It encodes CASSPTQGHSGNTIYF.

This CDR3 reads CASSLGSKTLHF. CDR3 sequence (DNA): TGTGCCAGCAGCTTAGGTTCTAAGACCCTCCACTTT. The chain combines TRBV13 with TRBJ1-6; D unclear. CDR3 length: 12 residues. V shed 0 bases and J shed 14 bases, with 8 bases lying between them. The germline gives CDR1 PRHDT, CDR2 FYEKMQ (reference sequence).

This chain joins TRBV4-1 and TRBJ1-6, with a weak D call TRBD1 (5 bases). The germline V gene encodes CDR1 MGHRA and CDR2 YSYEKL. There are 15 residues in the CDR3. V gave up 4 bases and J gave up 5 bases, with 12 bases separating them. The CDR3 nucleotides read TGCGCCAGCAGCCGGGTGAAGGGGAATAATTCACCCCTCCACTTT. This encodes CASSRVKGNNSPLHF.

The CDR3 DNA reads as TGTGCCAGTAGTATAGTTCTCTCGGGAGGGAACGAGCAGTACTTC. Residues: CASSIVLSGGNEQYF. The chain employs TRBV19 and TRBJ2-7; TRBD2 aligns across 8 bases. The CDR3 extends over 15 amino acids. Germline V gene data show CDR1 as LNHDA and CDR2 as SQIVND (reference sequence). Losses at the gene ends were 1 base for V and 5 bases for J; bases not matched to a gene: 7.

The chain has TRBV27 and TRBJ1-5; TRBD1 might be the D (5 bases). Germline V CDR1 and CDR2: MNHEY, SMNVEV (reference sequence). The CDR3 contains 15 residues. V shed 6 bases and J shed 5 bases, with 17 bases lying between them. CDR3 residues: CASSPYWGEDQPQHF. The CDR3 DNA sequence: TGTGCCAGCAGCCCCTATTGGGGGGAGGATCAGCCCCAGCATTTT.

This sequence joins TRBV19 and TRBJ2-7; a weak D match, TRBD1 (5 bases). The V end was cut by 3 bases, the J end by 0 bases, with 9 bases between. Per germline, CDR1 LNHDA and CDR2 SQIVND (reference sequence). This CDR3 spans 14 amino acids. The CDR3 DNA follows: TGTGCCAGTAGTATCCGACAGAGCTCCTACGAGCAGTACTTC. It specifies CASSIRQSSYEQYF.

The chain joins TRBV12-5 to TRBJ1-1; TRBD1 matches at 8 bases. CDR3 length equals 15 residues. The V segment lost 5 bases and the J segment 11 bases; nucleotides outside the gene matches: 16. Germline CDR1 is LGHNT and CDR2 is FRNRAP. CDR3 bases: TGTGCTAGTGGTCTAGGCCGGGACAGGTTCCTCAACGCTTTCTTT. Its protein is CASGLGRDRFLNAFF.

J is TRBJ2-2 and V is TRBV19; 7 bases map to TRBD1. Germline CDR1 reads LNHDA; CDR2 reads SQIVND (reference sequence). Trimming removed 10 bases from V and 4 bases from J; junction bases left unmatched: 15. The CDR3 has 16 amino acids. CDR3 DNA: TGTGCCACCGGCGACAGGGCAATCGTTAGCACCGGGGAGCTGTTTTTT. As protein: CATGDRAIVSTGELFF. Full variable domain (missing parts from reference TRBV19 and TRBJ2-2): DGGITQSPKYLFRKEGQNVTLSCEQNLNHDAMYWYRQDPGQGLRLIYYSQIVNDFQKGDIAEGYSVSREKKESFPLTVTSAQKNPTAFYLCATGDRAIVSTGELFFGEGSRLTVL.

The rearrangement uses TRBV28 and TRBJ2-7; 9 positions agree with TRBD1. The germline CDR1 and CDR2 sequences are MDHEN and SYDVKM. The CDR3 has 13 residues. With V trimmed by 10 bases and J by 2 bases, 6 bases remained unmatched. CDR3 protein: CATYGQGTYEQYF. CDR3 nucleotide sequence: TGTGCCACCTACGGACAGGGGACCTACGAGCAGTACTTC.

The rearrangement joins TRBV15 to TRBJ2-7, with 10 bases matching TRBD2. V lost 1 base and J lost 5; bases outside the gene matches: 14. CDR3 length: 18 amino acids. From germline, CDR1 is LNHNV and CDR2 YYDKDF (reference sequence). The CDR3: CATSRGETSGSASHEQYF. The CDR3 nucleotides read TGTGCCACCAGCAGAGGAGAGACTAGCGGGTCCGCTTCCCACGAGCAGTACTTC.

V is TRBV28 and J is TRBJ1-6; 9 bases fit TRBD1. In germline, CDR1 is MDHEN, CDR2 SYDVKM. The CDR3 sequence is 16 residues long. V shed 6 bases and J 8 bases; nucleotides not matched to a gene: 11. CDR3 amino acids: CASSWAGQGIDSPLHF. CDR3 bases: TGTGCCAGCAGCTGGGCGGGACAGGGAATTGATTCACCCCTCCACTTT.